The 31 T cell receptor beta chains given below trace back to one sample, sequenced in a study of technical replicates of blood from several donors. The repertoire was sequenced with immunoSEQ multiplex PCR; TCRdb's copy has only in-frame clones and lacks some. The sample lists about 63,000 clones; approximately 86% were seen once. The source material was PBMCs. The receptors were gathered from a human donor in good health. Some clones in this sample may be carry-over from other donors' samples.

The chain combines TRBV7-5 with TRBJ2-5; the DNA was not used to check the table's D call, TRBD2. TRBV7-5 is classified as a pseudogene. CDR3 length: 17 residues. The DNA for the CDR3 is TGTGTCAGAATCACAACGGGGGGGGCAATCGGGCGAGAGACCCAGTACTTC. Translation: CVRITTGGAIGRETQYF.

The J gene is TRBJ1-3, the V gene TRBV7-2; D remains unclear. Per the germline V gene, CDR1 is SGHTA and CDR2 is FQGNSA. CDR3 length: 16 residues. Trimming took off 5 bases at V and 4 bases at J, with 18 bases between the two ends. CDR3 bases: TGTGCCAGCAGCGTTACTGTGGGCTCTCTGGGAAACACCATATATTTT. This sequence encodes CASSVTVGSLGNTIYF.

The V call is TRBV4-3, the J call TRBJ2-6; the D gene is possibly TRBD1 (6 bases). V gave up 5 bases and J gave up 4 bases, with 18 bases separating them. Germline CDR1 and CDR2: LGHNA and YSLEER. This CDR3 is built from 17 residues. The CDR3 DNA reads as TGCGCCAGCAGCTCCCGGGCCAGGGGTGAGGGGGCCAACGTCCTGACTTTC. This sequence encodes CASSSRARGEGANVLTF.

This sequence joins TRBV21-1 and TRBJ1-1; no DNA check was done on the table's D call, TRBD1. TRBV21-1 is listed as a pseudogene. The CDR3 spans 16 residues. CDR3 protein: CASSPKWHNMNTEAFF. For the CDR3, the DNA is TGTGCCAGCAGCCCGAAGTGGCACAACATGAACACTGAAGCTTTCTTT.

This rearrangement joins TRBV7-3 to TRBJ2-3; TRBD2 agrees at 10 bases. CDR1 SGHTA and CDR2 FQGTGA come from the germline V gene. The CDR3 contains 14 residues. The J segment lost 4 bases and the V segment lost 2 bases, leaving 0 bases of the junction unmatched. This chain's CDR3 is CASSLLAGADTQYF. Here the CDR3 DNA reads TGTGCCAGCAGCTTACTAGCGGGGGCAGATACGCAGTATTTT.

The chain couples TRBV7-3 to TRBJ2-7, with 7 bases that match TRBD1. V was clipped by 3 bases and J by 0 bases; unmatched bases: 11. This CDR3 contains 17 residues. CDR1 is SGHTA and CDR2 is FQGTGA in the germline V gene. The CDR3 sequence: CASSFPPGTASSYEQYF. DNA for the CDR3: TGTGCCAGCAGCTTTCCACCGGGGACAGCCAGCTCCTACGAGCAGTACTTC.

The chain recombines TRBV7-2 with TRBJ2-1; TRBD1 matches at 8 bases. The junction had 9 bases not matched to a gene; V was cut back by 5 bases and J by 9 bases. Looked up from germline, CDR1 is SGHTA and CDR2 is FQGNSA. This CDR3 comprises 14 residues. The CDR3 nucleotides read TGTGCCAGCAGCCCCCAGACAGGGGTTGGTGAGCAGTTCTTC. This gives the protein CASSPQTGVGEQFF.

The CDR3 region is CASSPPGTSGTKRIHEQYF. CDR3 nucleotides: TGTGCCAGCAGCCCTCCCGGGACTAGCGGGACGAAAAGGATCCACGAGCAGTACTTC. The chain uses TRBV7-9 and TRBJ2-7; 13 bases line up with TRBD2. The CDR3 is 19 residues long. V lost 5 bases and J lost 5; bases outside the gene matches: 18. CDR1 is SEHNR and CDR2 is FQNEAQ in the germline V gene (reference sequence). Supplemented by reference TRBV7-9 and TRBJ2-7, the full variable domain reads DTGVSQNPRHKITKRGQNVTFRCDPISEHNRLYWYRQTLGQGPEFLTYFQNEAQLEKSRLLSDRFSAERPKGSFSTLEIQRTEQGDSAMYLCASSPPGTSGTKRIHEQYFGPGTRLTVT.

The CDR3 DNA sequence: TGTGCCAGCAGTTCCGGGACTAGCTACGAGCAGTACTTC. Protein: CASSSGTSYEQYF. The V gene is TRBV27, the J gene TRBJ2-7, with 8 bases matching TRBD2. With V trimmed by 4 bases and J by 3 bases, 2 bases remained unmatched. This CDR3 has 13 residues. The V gene's germline CDR1 is MNHEY and CDR2 SMNVEV (reference sequence).

V gene TRBV4-2 combines with J gene TRBJ2-3, with 12 nucleotides matching TRBD2. V lost 2 bases, J lost 7 bases, and 7 bases stayed unmatched. Germline loops: CDR1 LGHNA, CDR2 YNFKEQ. The CDR3 has 16 amino acids. CDR3 region: CASSQLSGLAGNTQYF. CDR3 in DNA: TGTGCCAGCAGCCAATTATCTGGACTAGCGGGGAATACGCAGTATTTT.

The chain is built from TRBV6-1 and TRBJ1-1, with 7 positions matching TRBD1. The CDR3 extends over 15 amino acids. The germline CDR1 and CDR2 sequences are MNHNS and SASEGT. The V segment lost 5 bases and the J segment 4 bases; nucleotides outside the gene matches: 10. The CDR3 here is CASSSLEGAGTEAFF. In DNA, the CDR3 is TGTGCCAGCAGTTCACTTGAGGGGGCCGGCACTGAAGCTTTCTTT.

The chain uses TRBV6-5 and TRBJ1-4; D gene ambiguous. The CDR3 totals 14 residues. V lost 5 bases and J lost 8, with 15 bases in between. Germline V gene data show CDR1 as MNHEY and CDR2 as SVGAGI. CDR3 in amino acids: CASSLNRASEKLFF. The CDR3 DNA is TGTGCCAGCAGTCTAAATCGGGCTAGCGAAAAACTGTTTTTT.

This clone was found once. The chain is built from TRBV6-5 and TRBJ2-7, with 9 bases fitting TRBD1. V trimming: 2 bases; J trimming: 3 bases; junction bases outside the gene matches: 5. The CDR3 covers 15 residues. CDR1 MNHEY and CDR2 SVGAGI come from the germline V gene. The CDR3 here is CASSYRDRAFYEQYF. DNA of the CDR3: TGTGCCAGCAGTTACCGGGACAGGGCGTTCTACGAGCAGTACTTC.

The chain's CDR3 is CASSFGGSGVGELFF. For the CDR3, the DNA is TGTGCCAGCAGTTTCGGCGGGAGCGGGGTCGGGGAGCTGTTTTTT. The chain recombines TRBV27 with TRBJ2-2; TRBD2 matches 7 bases. CDR1 and CDR2 (germline): MNHEY, SMNVEV (reference sequence). The V gene end was trimmed by 3 bases and the J gene end by 7 bases; junction bases not matched to a gene: 8. The CDR3 spans 15 residues.

The chain links TRBV5-1 to TRBJ1-1, with D perhaps TRBD1 (6 bases). The CDR3 extends over 13 amino acids. V lost 7 bases and J 1 base, leaving 11 bases between the germline ends. CDR1 SGHRS and CDR2 YFSETQ come from the germline V gene. Written as DNA, the CDR3 is TGCGCCAGCCGACAGGAGCCGAACACTGAAGCTTTCTTT. This gives the protein CASRQEPNTEAFF. The full variable domain, in which reference TRBV5-1 and TRBJ1-1 provide the parts outside the CDR3, is KAGVTQTPRYLIKTRGQQVTLSCSPISGHRSVSWYQQTPGQGLQFLFEYFSETQRNKGNFPGRFSGRQFSNSRSEMNVSTLELGDSALYLCASRQEPNTEAFFGQGTRLTVV.

This rearrangement joins TRBV7-9 to TRBJ2-1; 8 positions agree with TRBD2. V trimming: 5 bases; J trimming: 1 base; junction bases outside the gene matches: 7. CDR3 size: 16 residues. CDR1 is SEHNR and CDR2 is FQNEAQ in the germline V gene (reference sequence). The CDR3 sequence: CASSRSGSVSYNEQFF. The CDR3 nucleotides read TGTGCCAGCAGCCGGAGCGGGAGTGTTTCCTACAATGAGCAGTTCTTC.

V and J are TRBV18 and TRBJ2-3, with 10 nucleotides matching TRBD2. Germline V gene sequence: CDR1 KGHSH, CDR2 LQKENI. The V and J ends lost 1 base and 3 bases, in that order; junction bases with no gene match: 1. The CDR3 spans 15 residues. The DNA for the CDR3 is TGTGCCAGCTCACCACAGACTAGCGGGACAGATACGCAGTATTTT. Its translation: CASSPQTSGTDTQYF.

This chain joins TRBV6-1 and TRBJ2-7; maybe TRBD2 (5 bases). The CDR3 contains 13 residues. CDR1 is MNHNS, CDR2 SASEGT, per germline. V was shortened by 6 bases and J by 4 bases, with 13 bases between the two germline ends. The CDR3 DNA is TGTGCCAGCAGCCCACCGGGGAGTTACGAGCAGTACTTC. Translating gives CASSPPGSYEQYF.

The J gene is TRBJ1-2, the V gene TRBV5-5, with 8 bases that match TRBD1. J was trimmed by 6 bases and V by 4 bases; bases with no gene match: 11. This CDR3 is built from 15 residues. Germline CDR1 and CDR2: SGHKS and YYEKEE (reference sequence). The CDR3 is CASSPPDRGRNGYTF. As DNA, the CDR3 is TGTGCCAGCAGCCCCCCCGACAGGGGAAGGAATGGCTACACCTTC.

This sequence joins TRBV2 and TRBJ1-6; the match to TRBD1 covers 8 bases. The CDR3 covers 14 residues. V lost 6 bases to trimming and J lost 7 bases; unmatched junction nucleotides: 5. Germline V gives CDR1 SNHLY, CDR2 FYNNEI. The CDR3 DNA is TGTGCCAGCAGACCGGGACAGGAAAATTCACCCCTCCACTTT. Amino acids: CASRPGQENSPLHF.

The rearrangement links TRBV5-1 to TRBJ2-7; 9 bases are a match to TRBD2. The CDR3 has 16 residues. Germline V gives CDR1 SGHRS, CDR2 YFSETQ. V shed 0 bases, J shed 5 bases, and the junction held 9 bases outside the gene matches. The CDR3 sequence: CASSLGIGGRADEQYF. The CDR3, as DNA: TGCGCCAGCAGCTTGGGGATCGGCGGGAGGGCCGACGAGCAGTACTTC.

This chain uses TRBV13 with TRBJ1-6; D remains ambiguous. This CDR3 contains 12 residues. Germline loops: CDR1 PRHDT, CDR2 FYEKMQ (reference sequence). V was clipped by 3 bases and J by 7 bases, with 4 bases between them. CDR3 sequence reads: CASSFTNSPLHF. DNA of the CDR3: TGTGCCAGCAGCTTTACAAATTCACCCCTCCACTTT.

The V gene is TRBV4-1, the J gene TRBJ1-3, with a tentative D call TRBD1 (5 bases). Trimming removed 4 bases from V and 2 bases from J, with 15 bases in between. CDR1 is MGHRA, CDR2 YSYEKL, per germline. The CDR3 loop spans 16 amino acids. CDR3 residues: CASSPRGDDTGNTIYF. The CDR3 DNA sequence: TGCGCCAGCAGCCCCCGGGGGGACGACACTGGAAACACCATATATTTT.

The chain links TRBV7-8 to TRBJ2-5; D perhaps matches TRBD1 (6 bases). The V and J ends lost 0 bases and 4 bases respectively, with 9 bases between them. CDR1 and CDR2 (germline): SGHVS, FQNEAQ. CDR3 size: 14 residues. The CDR3 spells CASSLAGAGETQYF. Written as DNA, the CDR3 is TGTGCCAGCAGCTTAGCGGGGGCGGGAGAGACCCAGTACTTC.

The CDR3 here is CASSFPFVGQGAANEKLFF. The CDR3, as DNA: TGTGCCAGCAGCTTCCCGTTTGTAGGACAGGGGGCTGCTAATGAAAAACTGTTTTTT. The chain carries TRBV7-9 and TRBJ1-4, with TRBD1 matching over 11 bases. The CDR3 contains 19 residues. Trimming removed 3 bases from V and 3 bases from J; junction bases left unmatched: 12. Germline lookup yields CDR1 SEHNR and CDR2 FQNEAQ (reference sequence).

This clone occurred many times. CDR3 region: CASSFRDRATEAFF. In nucleotides, the CDR3 is TGTGCCAGCAGCTTCCGGGACAGGGCCACTGAAGCTTTCTTT. This chain joins TRBV7-9 and TRBJ1-1, with 9 nucleotides matching TRBD1. Germline V lookup: CDR1 SEHNR, CDR2 FQNEAQ (reference sequence). The V and J ends lost 3 bases and 4 bases, in that order; junction bases with no gene match: 3. This CDR3 spans 14 amino acids.

This sequence joins TRBV2 and TRBJ1-2, with 9 bases that match TRBD1. The germline V gene encodes CDR1 SNHLY and CDR2 FYNNEI. This CDR3 is built from 14 residues. With 4 bases clipped from V and 0 bases from J, the junction kept 0 bases outside the gene matches. The CDR3 protein is CASSGDRANYGYTF. The CDR3 nucleotides are TGTGCCAGCAGTGGGGACAGGGCTAACTATGGCTACACCTTC.

CDR3 amino acids: CASSYSSSIEQFF. CDR3 in DNA: TGTGCCAGCAGTTACTCGAGTAGCATTGAGCAGTTCTTC. The chain is built from TRBV6-5 and TRBJ2-1, with unresolved D. The CDR3 runs to 13 residues. Germline V lookup: CDR1 MNHEY, CDR2 SVGAGI. V was pared by 0 bases and J by 9 bases, with 9 bases between.

The chain links TRBV11-2 to TRBJ2-7, with 8 bases aligning to TRBD1. The J segment lost 2 bases and the V segment lost 6 bases, leaving 9 bases of the junction unmatched. This CDR3 comprises 15 residues. CDR1 is SGHAT, CDR2 FQNNGV, per germline. The CDR3 nucleotides are TGTGCCAGCAGTACCCACCGGGACAGGACCTACGAGCAGTACTTC. This gives the protein CASSTHRDRTYEQYF.

In this sample, this clone turned up once. This sequence joins TRBV20-1 and TRBJ2-4; D might be TRBD1 (5 bases). The CDR3 contains 11 residues. CDR1 is DFQATT and CDR2 is SNEGSKA in the germline V gene (reference sequence). Trimming cost V 6 bases and J 7 bases, with 10 bases left between them. CDR3 protein: CSARRGNIQYF. For the CDR3, the DNA is TGCAGTGCCCGAAGGGGTAACATTCAGTACTTC.

A single count supports this clone. This chain joins TRBV4-3 and TRBJ1-4, with D possibly TRBD1 on 6 matching bases. Deletions cut 3 bases from V and 8 bases from J, with 16 bases between. The CDR3 length is 15 residues. CDR1 and CDR2 (germline): LGHNA, YSLEER. The CDR3 coding sequence is TGCGCCAGCAGCCAGTGGAGGGGGGGAAAGGAAAAACTGTTTTTT. Protein sequence: CASSQWRGGKEKLFF.